This T cell receptor (beta chain) appears in the sequencing data of a study of blood T cell repertoires in COVID-19. Study summary: T cells, B-cell-depleted T cells, or PBMCs provided the cDNA or gDNA that served as material.

Authors' processing steps: Amplification of reference gene primers provided the estimated nucleated cell counts. The protocol was immunoSEQ multiplex PCR, while the TCRdb copy is restricted to in-frame clones and leaves out a portion. V and J calls plus clone size are reproduced from that table; the DNA served to infer D and trimming. In the table there are 200,000 to 250,000 clones, roughly 89% of which are singletons. The CDR3 is made up of 14 amino acids. J was trimmed by 4 bases and V by 7 bases; bases with no gene match: 6. Germline CDR1 and CDR2: MNHEY and SMNVEV (reference sequence). Source material: peripheral blood. The chain links TRBV27 to TRBJ1-4; 7 bases are shared with TRBD1. The TCR was taken from a man aged 55-75 years who had recovered from COVID-19. The CDR3 DNA is TGTGCCAGCAAAATGGACAGGTTTAATGAAAAACTGTTTTTT. Amino acids: CASKMDRFNEKLFF. The full variable domain, completed using reference TRBV27 and TRBJ1-4, is EAQVTQNPRYLITVTGKKLTVTCSQNMNHEYMSWYRQDPGLGLRQIYYSMNVEVTDKGDVPEGYKVSRKEKRNFPLILESPSPNQTSLYFCASKMDRFNEKLFFGSGTQLSVL.